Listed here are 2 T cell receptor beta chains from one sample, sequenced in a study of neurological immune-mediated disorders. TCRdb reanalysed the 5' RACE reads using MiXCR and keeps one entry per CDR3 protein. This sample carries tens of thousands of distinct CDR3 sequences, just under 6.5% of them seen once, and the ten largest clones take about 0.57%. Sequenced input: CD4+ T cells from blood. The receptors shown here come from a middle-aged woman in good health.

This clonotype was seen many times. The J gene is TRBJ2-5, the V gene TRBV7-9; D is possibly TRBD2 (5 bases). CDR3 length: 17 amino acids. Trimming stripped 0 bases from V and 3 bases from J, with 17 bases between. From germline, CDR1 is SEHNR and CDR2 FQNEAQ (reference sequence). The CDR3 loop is CASSLALRVDRKETQYF. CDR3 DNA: TGTGCCAGCAGCTTAGCGTTGCGGGTGGATAGGAAAGAGACCCAGTACTTC.

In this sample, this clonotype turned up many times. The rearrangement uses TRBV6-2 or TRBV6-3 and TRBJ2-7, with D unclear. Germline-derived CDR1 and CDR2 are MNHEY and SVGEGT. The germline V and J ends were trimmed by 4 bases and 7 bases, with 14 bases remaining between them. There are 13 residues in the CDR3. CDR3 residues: CASSSFGLGEQYF. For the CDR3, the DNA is TGTGCCAGCAGTTCGTTCGGGTTGGGGGAGCAGTACTTC.